This T cell receptor beta chain is drawn from a study of T cells after posttransplantation cyclophosphamide. Regarding the study as a whole: Recipient CMV seropositivity and CMV reactivation strongly tracked TRB clonality. Later post-transplant blood repertoires were often dominated by donor CD8+ memory clones. Tissue-infiltrating T cells from skin or gut overlapped little with blood T cells.

The related graft donor's blood sample was taken on the day of bone marrow donation. Data came from immunoSEQ multiplex PCR; TCRdb stores just in-frame clones and leaves some out. Counted here are 45,000 or so clones, around 94% occurring once; the ten biggest clones make up approximately 3.1%. The CDR3 is made up of 13 amino acids. After removal of 7 bases from V and 3 bases from J, the junction contained 3 bases not matched to a gene. CDR1 is LNHDA and CDR2 is SQIVND in the germline V gene (reference sequence). For this clone: Antigen specificity is unknown.

Specimen: PBMCs. The clonotype comes from a woman aged 45-59 years in good health and a related stem cell transplant donor. The V and J genes are TRBV19 and TRBJ2-1, with 7 bases fitting TRBD1. CDR3 sequence (DNA): TGTGCCAGTACGGGACAGAGCTACAATGAGCAGTTCTTC. Its translation: CASTGQSYNEQFF.